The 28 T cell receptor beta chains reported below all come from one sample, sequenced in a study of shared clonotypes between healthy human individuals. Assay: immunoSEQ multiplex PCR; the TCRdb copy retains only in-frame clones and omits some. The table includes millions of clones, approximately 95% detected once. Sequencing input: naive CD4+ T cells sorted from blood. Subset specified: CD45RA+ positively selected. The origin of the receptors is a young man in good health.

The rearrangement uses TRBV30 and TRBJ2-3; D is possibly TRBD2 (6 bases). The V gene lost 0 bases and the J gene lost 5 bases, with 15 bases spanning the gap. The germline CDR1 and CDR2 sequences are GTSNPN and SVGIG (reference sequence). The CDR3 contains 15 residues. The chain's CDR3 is CAWSVNSGYGDTQYF. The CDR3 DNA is TGTGCCTGGAGTGTAAATAGCGGATATGGAGATACGCAGTATTTT.

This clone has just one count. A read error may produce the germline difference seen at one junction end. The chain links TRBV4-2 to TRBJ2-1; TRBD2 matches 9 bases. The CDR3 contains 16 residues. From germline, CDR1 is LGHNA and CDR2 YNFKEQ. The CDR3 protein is CASSQSAGTSYHEQFF. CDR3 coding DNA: TGTGCCAGCAGCCAAAGTGCCGGGACTAGCTACCATGAGCAGTTCTTC.

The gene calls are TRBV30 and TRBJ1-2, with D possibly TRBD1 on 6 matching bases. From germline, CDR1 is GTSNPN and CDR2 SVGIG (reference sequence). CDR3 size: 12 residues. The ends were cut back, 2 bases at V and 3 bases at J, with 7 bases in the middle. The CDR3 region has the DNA TGTGCCTGGAGTCGGACAGACTATGGCTACACCTTC. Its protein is CAWSRTDYGYTF.

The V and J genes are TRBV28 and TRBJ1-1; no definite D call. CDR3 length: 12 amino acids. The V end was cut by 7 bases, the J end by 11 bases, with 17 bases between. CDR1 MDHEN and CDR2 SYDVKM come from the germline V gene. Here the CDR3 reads CASMSGVGNAFF. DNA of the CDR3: TGTGCCAGCATGTCCGGGGTTGGAAACGCTTTCTTT.

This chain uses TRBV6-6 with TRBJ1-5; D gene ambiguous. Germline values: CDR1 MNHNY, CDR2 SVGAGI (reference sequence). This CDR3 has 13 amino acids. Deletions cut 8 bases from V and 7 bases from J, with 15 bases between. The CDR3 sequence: CASSPPKRQPQHF. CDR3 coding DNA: TGTGCCAGCTCTCCCCCGAAAAGGCAGCCCCAGCATTTT.

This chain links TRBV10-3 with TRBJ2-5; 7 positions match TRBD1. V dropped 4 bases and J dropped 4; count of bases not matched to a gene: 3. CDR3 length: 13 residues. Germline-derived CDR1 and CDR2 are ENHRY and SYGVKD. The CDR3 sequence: CAISGGTAETQYF. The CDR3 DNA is TGTGCCATCAGTGGAGGGACAGCAGAGACCCAGTACTTC.

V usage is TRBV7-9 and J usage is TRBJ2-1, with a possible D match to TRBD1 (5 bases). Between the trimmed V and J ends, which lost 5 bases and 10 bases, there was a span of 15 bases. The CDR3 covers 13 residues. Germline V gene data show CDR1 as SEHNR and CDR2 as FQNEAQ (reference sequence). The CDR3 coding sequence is TGTGCCAGCAGCACGAGATGGGGCCGGGAGCAGTTCTTC. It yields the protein CASSTRWGREQFF.

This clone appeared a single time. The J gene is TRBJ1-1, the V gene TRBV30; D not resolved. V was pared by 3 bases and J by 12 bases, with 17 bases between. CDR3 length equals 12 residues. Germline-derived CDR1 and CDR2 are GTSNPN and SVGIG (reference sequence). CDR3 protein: CAWSEGSYSTFF. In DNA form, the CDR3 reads TGTGCCTGGAGCGAAGGCTCTTATAGTACTTTCTTT. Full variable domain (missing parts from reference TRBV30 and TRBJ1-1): SQTIHQWPATLVQPVGSPLSLECTVEGTSNPNLYWYRQAAGRGLQLLFYSVGIGQISSEVPQNLSASRPQDRQFILSSKKLLLSDSGFYLCAWSEGSYSTFFGQGTRLTVV.

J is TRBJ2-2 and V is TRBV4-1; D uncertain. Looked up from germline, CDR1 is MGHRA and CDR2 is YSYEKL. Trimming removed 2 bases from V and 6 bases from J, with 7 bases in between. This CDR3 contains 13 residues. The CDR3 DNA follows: TGCGCCAGCAGCCAACCTTTGGCCGGGGAGCTGTTTTTT. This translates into CASSQPLAGELFF.

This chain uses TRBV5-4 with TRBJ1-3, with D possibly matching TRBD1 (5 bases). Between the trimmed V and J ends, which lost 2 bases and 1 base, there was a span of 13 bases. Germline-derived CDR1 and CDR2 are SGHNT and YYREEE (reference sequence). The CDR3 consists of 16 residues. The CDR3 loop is CASSFPGGGSGNTIYF. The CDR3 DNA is TGTGCCAGCAGCTTCCCTGGGGGGGGATCTGGAAACACCATATATTTT.

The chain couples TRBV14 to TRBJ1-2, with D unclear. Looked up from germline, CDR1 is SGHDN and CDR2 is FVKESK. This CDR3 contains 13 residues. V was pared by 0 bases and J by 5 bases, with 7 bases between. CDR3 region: CASSQEWRYGYTF. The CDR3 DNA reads TGTGCCAGCAGCCAAGAATGGCGGTATGGCTACACCTTC.

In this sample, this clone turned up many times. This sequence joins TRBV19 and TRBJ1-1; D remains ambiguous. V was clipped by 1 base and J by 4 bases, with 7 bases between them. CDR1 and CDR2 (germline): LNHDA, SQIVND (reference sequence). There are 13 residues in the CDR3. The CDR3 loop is CASSIARATEAFF. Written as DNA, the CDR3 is TGTGCCAGTAGTATAGCGAGGGCCACTGAAGCTTTCTTT. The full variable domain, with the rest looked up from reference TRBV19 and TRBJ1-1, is DGGITQSPKYLFRKEGQNVTLSCEQNLNHDAMYWYRQDPGQGLRLIYYSQIVNDFQKGDIAEGYSVSREKKESFPLTVTSAQKNPTAFYLCASSIARATEAFFGQGTRLTVV.

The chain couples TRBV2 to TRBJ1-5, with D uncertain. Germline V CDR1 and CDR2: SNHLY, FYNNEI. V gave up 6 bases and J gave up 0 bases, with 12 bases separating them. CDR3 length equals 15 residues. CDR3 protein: CASSLGGYSNQPQHF. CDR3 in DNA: TGTGCCAGCAGCCTAGGCGGGTATAGCAATCAGCCCCAGCATTTT. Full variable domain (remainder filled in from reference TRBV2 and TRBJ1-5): EPEVTQTPSHQVTQMGQEVILRCVPISNHLYFYWYRQILGQKVEFLVSFYNNEISEKSEIFDDQFSVERPDGSNFTLKIRSTKLEDSAMYFCASSLGGYSNQPQHFGDGTRLSIL.

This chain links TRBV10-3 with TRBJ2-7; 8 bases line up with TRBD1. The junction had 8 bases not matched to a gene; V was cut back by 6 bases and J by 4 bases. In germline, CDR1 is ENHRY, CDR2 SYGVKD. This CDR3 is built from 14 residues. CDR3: CAIRETGVGYEQYF. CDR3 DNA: TGTGCCATCAGGGAGACAGGGGTGGGATACGAGCAGTACTTC.

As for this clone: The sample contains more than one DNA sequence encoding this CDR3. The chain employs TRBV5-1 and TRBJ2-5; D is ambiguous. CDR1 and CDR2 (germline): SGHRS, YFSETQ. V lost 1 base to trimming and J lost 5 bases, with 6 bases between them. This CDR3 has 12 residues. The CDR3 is CASSLRQETQYF. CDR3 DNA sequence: TGCGCCAGCAGCTTGCGGCAGGAGACCCAGTACTTC.

In DNA, the CDR3 is TGCGCCAGCAGCCAGGGACAGGCCTACACTGAAGCTTTCTTT. It yields the protein CASSQGQAYTEAFF. This chain joins TRBV5-1 and TRBJ1-1; 8 bases are shared with TRBD1. The CDR3 consists of 14 residues. V lost 4 bases, J lost 3 bases, and 5 bases stayed unmatched. Germline CDR1 and CDR2: SGHRS and YFSETQ.

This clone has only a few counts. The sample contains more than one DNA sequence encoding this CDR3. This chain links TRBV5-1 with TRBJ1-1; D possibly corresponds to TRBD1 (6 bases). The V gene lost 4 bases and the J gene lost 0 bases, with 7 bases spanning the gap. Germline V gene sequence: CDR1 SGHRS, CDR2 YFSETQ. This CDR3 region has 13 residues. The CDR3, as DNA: TGCGCCAGCAGCAGGGACATGAACACTGAAGCTTTCTTT. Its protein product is CASSRDMNTEAFF.

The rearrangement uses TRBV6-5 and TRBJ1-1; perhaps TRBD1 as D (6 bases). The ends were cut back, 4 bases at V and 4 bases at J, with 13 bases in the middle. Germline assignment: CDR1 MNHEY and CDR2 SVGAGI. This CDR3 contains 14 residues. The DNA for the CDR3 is TGTGCCAGCAGTTCTATCAGGGGCGGCACTGAAGCTTTCTTT. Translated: CASSSIRGGTEAFF.

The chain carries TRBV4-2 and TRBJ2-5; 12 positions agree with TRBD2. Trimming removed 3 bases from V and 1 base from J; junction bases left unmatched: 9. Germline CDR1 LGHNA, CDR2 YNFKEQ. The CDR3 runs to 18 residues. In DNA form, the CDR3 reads TGTGCCAGCAGCCAGGCTAGCGGGGGGGCTTCCTTCCAAGAGACCCAGTACTTC. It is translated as CASSQASGGASFQETQYF.

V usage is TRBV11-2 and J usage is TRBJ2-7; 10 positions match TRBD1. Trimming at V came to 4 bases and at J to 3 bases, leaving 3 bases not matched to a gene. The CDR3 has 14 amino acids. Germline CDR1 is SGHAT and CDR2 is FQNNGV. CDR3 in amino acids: CASSSGQGGYEQYF. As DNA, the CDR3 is TGTGCCAGCAGCTCTGGACAGGGGGGCTACGAGCAGTACTTC.

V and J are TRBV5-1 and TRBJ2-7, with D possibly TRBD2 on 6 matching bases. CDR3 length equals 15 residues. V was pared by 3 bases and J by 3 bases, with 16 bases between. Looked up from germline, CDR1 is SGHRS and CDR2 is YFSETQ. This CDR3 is CASSSSASDRYEQYF. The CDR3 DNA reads TGCGCCAGCAGCTCCTCAGCTAGCGACCGCTACGAGCAGTACTTC.

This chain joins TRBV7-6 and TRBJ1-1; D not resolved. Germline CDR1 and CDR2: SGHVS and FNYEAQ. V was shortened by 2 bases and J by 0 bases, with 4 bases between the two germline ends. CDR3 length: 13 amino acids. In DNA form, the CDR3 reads TGTGCCAGCAGCTTAAAGGTGAACACTGAAGCTTTCTTT. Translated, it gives CASSLKVNTEAFF.

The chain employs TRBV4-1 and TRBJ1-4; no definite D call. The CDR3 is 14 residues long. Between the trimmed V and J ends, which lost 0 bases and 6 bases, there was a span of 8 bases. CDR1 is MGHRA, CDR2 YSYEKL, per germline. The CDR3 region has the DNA TGCGCCAGCAGCCAAGATCCAACCGATGAAAAACTGTTTTTT. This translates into CASSQDPTDEKLFF.

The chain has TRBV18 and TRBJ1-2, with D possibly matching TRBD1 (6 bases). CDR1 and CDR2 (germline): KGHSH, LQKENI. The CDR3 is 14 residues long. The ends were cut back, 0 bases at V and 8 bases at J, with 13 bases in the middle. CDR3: CASSPPSRGRGYTF. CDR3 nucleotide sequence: TGTGCCAGCTCACCACCTTCCAGGGGCCGAGGCTACACCTTC.

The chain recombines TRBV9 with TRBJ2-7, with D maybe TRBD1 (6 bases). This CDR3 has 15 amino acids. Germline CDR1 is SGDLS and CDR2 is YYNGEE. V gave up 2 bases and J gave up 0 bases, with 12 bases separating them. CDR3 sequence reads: CASSVQGGSSYEQYF. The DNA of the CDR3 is TGTGCCAGCAGCGTCCAAGGGGGAAGCTCCTACGAGCAGTACTTC.

CDR3 region: CASSLEGQGLRYEQYF. CDR3 bases: TGTGCCAGCAGCTTGGAGGGACAGGGTCTTCGCTACGAGCAGTACTTC. The chain combines TRBV5-4 with TRBJ2-7, with 9 bases fitting TRBD1. J lost 3 bases, V lost 0 bases, and 7 bases had no gene match. The CDR3 loop spans 16 amino acids. CDR1 and CDR2 (germline): SGHNT, YYREEE (reference sequence).

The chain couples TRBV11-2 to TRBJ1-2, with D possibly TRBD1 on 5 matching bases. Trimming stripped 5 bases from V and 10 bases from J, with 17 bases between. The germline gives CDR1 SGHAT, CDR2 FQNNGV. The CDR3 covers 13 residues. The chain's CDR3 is CASSPGEGLYYTF. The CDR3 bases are TGTGCCAGCAGCCCGGGAGAGGGACTATACTACACCTTC.

The CDR3 spells CASSYSVAGSYNEQFF. CDR3 nucleotide sequence: TGTGCCAGCAGTTACTCAGTAGCGGGGAGTTACAATGAGCAGTTCTTC. The J gene is TRBJ2-1, the V gene TRBV6-5, with 8 bases matching TRBD2. Germline V lookup: CDR1 MNHEY, CDR2 SVGAGI. This CDR3 has 16 residues. The V and J ends lost 0 bases and 4 bases, in that order; junction bases with no gene match: 5.